The subject of this entry is one T cell receptor beta chain. Per the authors' pipeline: Estimates of nucleated cell counts were drawn from the amplification of reference gene primers. Clones were read by immunoSEQ multiplex PCR, and TCRdb kept only the in-frame ones, dropping some. V and J calls and clone size are those listed in that table; D and trimming were worked out from the DNA. The sample contains about 300,000 clones, around nine tenths of which appear only once. The data stem from a study of blood T cell repertoires in COVID-19. This study enrolled people aged roughly 18 to 90 from around 25 US geographic areas. Assignment of participants to cohorts was predicated upon participant-reported clinical history. Among Cohort 3 donors, those recovered had two negative PCRs, clearance, or symptom resolution. Germline V gene sequence: CDR1 SGHVS, CDR2 FQNEAQ. Unmatched junction bases numbered 9, after V lost 5 bases and J lost 9 bases. The CDR3 is 14 residues long.

The sequenced sample consisted of PBMCs or T cells enriched from blood (not recorded which). The source of this sequence is a woman under 30 who had recovered from COVID-19. V usage is TRBV7-8 and J usage is TRBJ2-1; 8 bases align to TRBD1. CDR3 amino acids: CASSLDRAPGEQFF. CDR3 DNA sequence: TGTGCCAGCAGCCTGGACAGGGCGCCTGGTGAGCAGTTCTTC.